This T cell receptor beta chain comes out of a study of post-analysis software for immune sequencing data. Study-level findings and limits: Under F measure analysis, samples from one preparation batch co-clustered strongly. Patients used about five TRBV segments, including TRBV5-6, TRBV5-1 and TRBV20-1, more often than controls.

Unique molecular identifiers featured in each of the TCR beta cDNA libraries. TCRdb analysed the PCR reads with MiXCR anew, one entry per CDR3 protein. The profile covers some 690,000 distinct CDR3 sequences, with roughly 27% appearing a single time and around 0.56% taken by the ten largest. Germline CDR1 LNHNV, CDR2 YYDKDF (reference sequence). The length of the CDR3 is 15 residues. V trimming: 1 base; J trimming: 8 bases; junction bases outside the gene matches: 10. This clonotype was found a few times. Its target is unknown. The sample was blood. V and J are TRBV15 and TRBJ1-2, with TRBD1 matching over 7 bases. The sequence was obtained from a girl between 10 and 17 years old with multiple sclerosis. CDR3 region: CATSRVGRGTWGYTF. The CDR3, as DNA: TGTGCCACCAGCAGAGTGGGCAGGGGGACCTGGGGCTACACCTTC.